Following are 14 T cell receptor beta chains from one sample sequenced in a study of Graves' ophthalmopathy and Graves' hyperthyroidism (dated by TCRdb to the late 2010s). The listed sequencing device is Illumina HiSeq 2000. For repertoire sequencing, TCR beta CDR3 regions were amplified from RNA transcripts. The first round was an RT-PCR using HTBI primers with the Qiagen OneStep RT-PCR kit, and this first round was followed by a second-round multiplex PCR, then size selection and purification. TCRdb reanalyzed the raw reads on its own, using fastp at Q25 for trimming and MiXCR for clone calling, and kept in-frame beta chains. Rows are unified per CDR3 protein, each entry keeping the most common DNA and genes. This sample is represented by over a million distinct CDR3 sequences; 35% to 40% of them were singletons. The leading ten clones occupy 11% of the sample. The sample taken for sequencing was peripheral blood or thyroid tissue (not recorded which). These receptors originate from an adult man with Graves' hyperthyroidism.

This clonotype was counted at least ten times. The genes are TRBV7-8 and TRBJ2-2; 8 bases fit TRBD2. Germline CDR1 reads SGHVS; CDR2 reads FQNEAQ. Trimming removed 4 bases from V and 0 bases from J; junction bases left unmatched: 1. This CDR3 contains 15 residues. CDR3 sequence: CASSSTSANTGELFF. The CDR3 nucleotides read TGTGCCAGCAGCTCGACTAGCGCGAACACCGGGGAGCTGTTTTTT.

This clonotype was detected only a few times. The chain combines TRBV7-9 with TRBJ1-3, with D hard to call. The V end lost 5 bases, the J end lost 0 bases, and 8 bases lay between the germline ends. The CDR3 has 14 residues. The V gene's germline CDR1 is SEHNR and CDR2 FQNEAQ (reference sequence). The CDR3 region is CASSTEISGNTIYF. The CDR3, as DNA: TGTGCCAGCAGCACCGAAATCTCTGGAAACACCATATATTTT.

This clonotype was counted ten times or more. The chain combines TRBV4-3 with TRBJ1-1, with a tentative D call TRBD1 (6 bases). Looked up from germline, CDR1 is LGHNA and CDR2 is YSLEER. The V end lost 4 bases, the J end lost 5 bases, and 11 bases lay between the germline ends. This CDR3 contains 13 residues. The CDR3 sequence is CASSREQGTEAFF. The CDR3 nucleotides read TGCGCCAGCAGCCGCGAACAGGGTACTGAAGCTTTCTTT.

This clonotype was recorded at least ten times. The V call is TRBV10-3, the J call TRBJ1-1, with no clear D. CDR3 length: 15 amino acids. Trimming stripped 2 bases from V and 1 base from J, with 11 bases between. Looked up from germline, CDR1 is ENHRY and CDR2 is SYGVKD. CDR3 nucleotides: TGTGCCATCAGTGAGATCGAGACTGGGAACACTGAAGCTTTCTTT. Amino acids: CAISEIETGNTEAFF.

V is TRBV15 and J is TRBJ2-3; 13 nucleotides match TRBD2. The CDR3 covers 19 residues. V trimming: 0 bases; J trimming: 7 bases; junction bases outside the gene matches: 13. Germline-derived CDR1 and CDR2 are LNHNV and YYDKDF (reference sequence). The CDR3 nucleotides read TGTGCCACCAGCAGAGATGCCCGCACTAGCGGGGGGGCGGATTATACGCAGTATTTT. The encoded protein is CATSRDARTSGGADYTQYF.

This clonotype occurred a few times. The chain recombines TRBV4-1 with TRBJ2-7, with unresolved D. The CDR3 totals 15 residues. CDR1 is MGHRA and CDR2 is YSYEKL in the germline V gene. Trimming cost V 0 bases and J 2 bases, with 11 bases left between them. CDR3: CASSQDSAAAYEQYF. Here the CDR3 DNA reads TGCGCCAGCAGCCAAGATTCGGCAGCCGCCTACGAGCAGTACTTC.

As for this clonotype: Just one base apart from a much larger clone, this may be a read error. The chain uses TRBV20-1 and TRBJ2-5, with a weak D call TRBD1 (6 bases). This CDR3 spans 14 amino acids. The V end was cut by 5 bases, the J end by 2 bases, with 15 bases between. Germline CDR1 is DFQATT and CDR2 is SNEGSKA (reference sequence). The CDR3 loop reads CSALLGHGQETQYF. The CDR3 DNA is TGCAGTGCTCTCCTGGGACATGGACAAGAGACCCAGTACTTC.

This clonotype appeared many times. The chain has TRBV7-9 and TRBJ1-3, with 7 bases matching TRBD1. V gave up 8 bases and J gave up 1 base; unmatched junction bases: 5. The CDR3 has 14 amino acids. The V gene's germline CDR1 is SEHNR and CDR2 FQNEAQ (reference sequence). CDR3 in DNA: TGTGCCAGCTCGCGACAGGGATCTGGAAACACCATATATTTT. This encodes CASSRQGSGNTIYF.

This clonotype has at least ten counts. J is TRBJ1-1 and V is TRBV12-3 or TRBV12-4, with 7 bases fitting TRBD1. V trimming: 5 bases; J trimming: 0 bases; junction bases outside the gene matches: 6. This CDR3 is built from 15 residues. CDR3 sequence: CASSGGQPMNTEAFF. CDR3 in DNA: TGTGCCAGCAGTGGGGGACAGCCCATGAACACTGAAGCTTTCTTT.

This clonotype was counted a few times. The J gene is TRBJ2-7, the V gene TRBV6-2 or TRBV6-3; D is uncertain. Trimming shortened V by 7 bases and J by 4 bases, and 11 bases separated the two germline ends. Germline V CDR1 and CDR2: MNHEY, SVGEGT. The CDR3 runs to 12 residues. The CDR3 spells CASNHKEYEQYF. CDR3 nucleotide sequence: TGTGCCAGCAACCACAAGGAGTACGAGCAGTACTTC.

Ten or more counts support this clonotype. The V call is TRBV6-5, the J call TRBJ1-1; D is possibly TRBD1 (6 bases). Germline CDR1 is MNHEY and CDR2 is SVGAGI. The V gene lost 6 bases and the J gene lost 1 base, with 12 bases spanning the gap. The CDR3 length is 14 residues. CDR3 in amino acids: CASSRQARNTEAFF. The DNA of the CDR3 is TGTGCCAGCAGCCGACAGGCTAGGAACACTGAAGCTTTCTTT.

This clonotype was seen ten or more times. The gene calls are TRBV19 and TRBJ1-1, with 9 bases fitting TRBD1. With V trimmed by 5 bases and J by 4 bases, 8 bases remained unmatched. This CDR3 has 15 amino acids. Germline V lookup: CDR1 LNHDA, CDR2 SQIVND (reference sequence). The DNA of the CDR3 is TGTGCCAGTAGTGTCACAGGGGGCTCCGTCACTGAAGCTTTCTTT. Residues: CASSVTGGSVTEAFF.

This clonotype was seen only a few times. The chain is built from TRBV7-9 and TRBJ1-2; D is ambiguous. Trimming took off 3 bases at V and 8 bases at J, with 10 bases between the two ends. CDR3 size: 12 residues. Germline CDR1 SEHNR, CDR2 FQNEAQ (reference sequence). Here the CDR3 reads CASSFSSGGYTF. In DNA, the CDR3 is TGTGCCAGCAGCTTCTCGTCGGGCGGCTACACCTTC. Full variable domain (missing parts from reference TRBV7-9 and TRBJ1-2): DTGVSQNPRHKITKRGQNVTFRCDPISEHNRLYWYRQTLGQGPEFLTYFQNEAQLEKSRLLSDRFSAERPKGSFSTLEIQRTEQGDSAMYLCASSFSSGGYTFGSGTRLTVV.

This clonotype was detected many times. This sequence joins TRBV5-1 and TRBJ1-3; perhaps TRBD1 as D (6 bases). The V gene's germline CDR1 is SGHRS and CDR2 YFSETQ. This CDR3 region has 14 residues. The V end lost 4 bases, the J end lost 6 bases, and 14 bases lay between the germline ends. In DNA, the CDR3 is TGCGCCAGCAGCCTGGACAGTCAGAAAAACACCATATATTTT. Its protein is CASSLDSQKNTIYF.